These 6 T cell receptor beta chains originate from one sample sequenced in a study of somatic mutations in cytotoxic T cells in rheumatoid arthritis (dated by TCRdb to the late 2010s). The protocol used for the library was the immunoSEQ multiplex PCR assay. This immuneACCESS table, as held by TCRdb, lists in-frame sequences with V and J called but not all clones. Of the missing ones, under half trace to an unresolved V gene in checked studies; the others have no known cause. The sample has 4,000 to 5,500 clones on record, about four fifths of them singletons. The ten largest clonotypes hold 55% to 75% of the sample. Sequenced here: CD8+ T cells sorted from blood, sampled at a follow-up visit. The receptors derive from a man aged 35-49 years with rheumatoid arthritis.

The chain is built from TRBV6-5 and TRBJ2-7; the match to TRBD1 covers 8 bases. Looked up from germline, CDR1 is MNHEY and CDR2 is SVGAGI. The trim removed 4 bases at V and 2 bases at J, leaving 7 bases unmatched. This CDR3 contains 15 residues. The CDR3 coding sequence is TGTGCCAGCAGTTCCCCAAAGACAGGGGCCTACGAGCAGTACTTC. Its protein product is CASSSPKTGAYEQYF.

The chain couples TRBV29-1 to TRBJ2-2; D possibly corresponds to TRBD1 (6 bases). The germline gives CDR1 SQVTM, CDR2 ANQGSEA. This CDR3 is 10 amino acids long. V lost 7 bases, J lost 7 bases, and 7 bases lay in between. CDR3 amino acids: CSAGHGELFF. The CDR3 DNA reads TGCAGCGCGGGACACGGGGAGCTGTTTTTT.

This clone has a handful of counts. The chain links TRBV7-8 to TRBJ1-1, with 7 positions matching TRBD1. J was trimmed by 0 bases and V by 1 base; bases with no gene match: 5. Germline CDR1 SGHVS, CDR2 FQNEAQ. The CDR3 contains 16 residues. CDR3 nucleotides: TGTGCCAGCAGCTTAGACATCGGGACAGTGAACACTGAAGCTTTCTTT. As protein: CASSLDIGTVNTEAFF.

The chain carries TRBV7-9 and TRBJ2-7; D remains ambiguous. The germline CDR1 and CDR2 sequences are SEHNR and FQNEAQ (reference sequence). V lost 5 bases and J lost 4, with 9 bases in between. The CDR3 loop spans 12 amino acids. The CDR3 spells CASSPLEYEQYF. The DNA of the CDR3 is TGTGCCAGCAGCCCCCTGGAATACGAGCAGTACTTC.

This chain uses TRBV6-6 with TRBJ2-1; 9 bases agree with TRBD1. CDR3 length: 11 amino acids. The germline V gene encodes CDR1 MNHNY and CDR2 SVGAGI (reference sequence). V lost 6 bases to trimming and J lost 15 bases; unmatched junction nucleotides: 6. The CDR3 region has the DNA TGTGCCAGCAGCCTCGGGACAGGGTGGTTCTTC. It encodes CASSLGTGWFF.

The chain recombines TRBV9 with TRBJ1-5; perhaps TRBD1 as D (5 bases). Trimming removed 1 base at V and 7 bases at J, with 12 bases between. The CDR3 consists of 14 residues. Germline V CDR1 and CDR2: SGDLS, YYNGEE. CDR3 bases: TGTGCCAGCAGCGTAACGGGCCGGGGCCAGCCCCAGCATTTT. This encodes CASSVTGRGQPQHF. Combining the CDR3 with reference TRBV9 and TRBJ1-5 gives the whole variable domain DSGVTQTPKHLITATGQRVTLRCSPRSGDLSVYWYQQSLDQGLQFLIQYYNGEERAKGNILERFSAQQFPDLHSELNLSSLELGDSALYFCASSVTGRGQPQHFGDGTRLSIL.